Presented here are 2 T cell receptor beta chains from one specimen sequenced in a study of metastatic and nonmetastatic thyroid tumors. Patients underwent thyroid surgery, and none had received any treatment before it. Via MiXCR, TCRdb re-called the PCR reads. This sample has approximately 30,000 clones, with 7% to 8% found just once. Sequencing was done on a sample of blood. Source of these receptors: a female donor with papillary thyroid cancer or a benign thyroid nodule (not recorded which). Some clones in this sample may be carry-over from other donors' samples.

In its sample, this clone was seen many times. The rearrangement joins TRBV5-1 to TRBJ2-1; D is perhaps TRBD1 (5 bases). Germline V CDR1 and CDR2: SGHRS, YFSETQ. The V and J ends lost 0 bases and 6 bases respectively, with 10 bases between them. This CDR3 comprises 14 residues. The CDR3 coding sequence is TGCGCCAGCAGCTTGGACAAGGGGCCCAATGAGCAGTTCTTC. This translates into CASSLDKGPNEQFF.

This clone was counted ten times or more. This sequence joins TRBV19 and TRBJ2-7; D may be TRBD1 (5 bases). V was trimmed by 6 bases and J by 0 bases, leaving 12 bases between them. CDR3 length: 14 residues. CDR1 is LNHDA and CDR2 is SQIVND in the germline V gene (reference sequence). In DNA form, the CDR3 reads TGTGCCAGTAGGCTGGGGCAGTTCTCCTACGAGCAGTACTTC. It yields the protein CASRLGQFSYEQYF.